This TCR beta chain was sequenced during a study of cytomegalovirus exposure and HLA in healthy donors. General observations from the study: In vitro checks showed that three CMV-associated chains really do target CMV antigens. Presence/absence analyses supposed approximately even sequencing depth among donors. When a later analysis compared HLA-associated TCR beta chains with equally common others, the HLA-associated chains turned out to be more clonally expanded and to have lower generation probabilities.

Regarding this clone: Its antigen is still unknown.

The ends lost 1 base at V and 9 bases at J; junction bases unmatched: 8. Germline V lookup: CDR1 SGHRS, CDR2 YFSETQ. The CDR3 is 15 residues long. 13 Jbeta primers and 60 Vbeta primers were used for the PCR. This table comes from immunoSEQ multiplex PCR, and its TCRdb copy is limited to in-frame clones, with some not included. The repertoire consists of about 140,000 clones, with approximately 73% occurring once and the leading ten covering under 15%. Source material: PBMCs. The chain is built from TRBV5-1 and TRBJ2-1; the match to TRBD2 covers 9 bases. The TCR comes from a human donor in good health. Here the CDR3 reads CASSLSSGAFAEQFF. Written as DNA, the CDR3 is TGCGCCAGCAGCTTGTCTAGCGGGGCCTTTGCTGAGCAGTTCTTC.